These 8 T cell receptor beta chains were all obtained from the same sample, sequenced in a study of CD8 T cells in ankylosing spondylitis. TCRdb called the 5' RACE reads again in MiXCR, with one record for every CDR3 protein. The sample shows 200,000 to 250,000 distinct CDR3 sequences, under 12% of them seen only once. The sequenced sample was blood, either unsorted or a sorted T cell fraction (not recorded which). These receptors came from a male donor with ankylosing spondylitis or in good health (not recorded which).

The CDR3 sequence is CASSWDAYYEQYF. The CDR3 DNA sequence: TGCGCCAGCAGCTGGGACGCATACTACGAGCAGTACTTC. The genes are TRBV5-1 and TRBJ2-7; D may correspond to TRBD1 or TRBD2 (5 bases each). The germline V gene has CDR1 SGHRS and CDR2 YFSETQ. V was clipped by 3 bases and J by 3 bases, with 10 bases between them. This CDR3 is built from 13 residues.

The chain carries TRBV6-1 and TRBJ1-1, with D hard to call. Germline CDR1 reads MNHNS; CDR2 reads SASEGT. V was clipped by 2 bases and J by 4 bases, with 14 bases between them. The CDR3 length is 15 residues. CDR3 DNA sequence: TGTGCCAGCAGTGAAAGGACCCGAATGGGCACTGAAGCTTTCTTT. Translating it yields CASSERTRMGTEAFF.

The chain uses TRBV2 and TRBJ2-5, with TRBD1 identical over 9 bases. V was clipped by 7 bases and J by 2 bases; unmatched bases: 11. The CDR3 runs to 16 residues. Germline V gives CDR1 SNHLY, CDR2 FYNNEI. The CDR3 sequence is CASKLNSGTGQETQYF. The CDR3 region has the DNA TGTGCCAGCAAACTAAACTCCGGGACAGGGCAAGAGACCCAGTACTTC.

V usage is TRBV27 and J usage is TRBJ2-3; 9 positions agree with TRBD1. CDR1 and CDR2 from the germline V gene are MNHEY and SMNVEV (reference sequence). This CDR3 is built from 15 residues. V gave up 4 bases and J gave up 5 bases; unmatched junction bases: 7. This CDR3 reads CASSSGQGLIDTQYF. CDR3 in DNA: TGTGCCAGCAGTTCGGGACAGGGTCTAATAGATACGCAGTATTTT.

This clonotype was seen at least ten times. The rearrangement links TRBV20-1 to TRBJ2-3, with D perhaps matching TRBD2 (6 bases). The CDR3 spans 15 residues. From germline, CDR1 is DFQATT and CDR2 SNEGSKA (reference sequence). Trimming took 6 bases from V and 0 from J, leaving 16 bases between them. This chain's CDR3 is CSAGIRGTSTDTQYF. The CDR3 DNA is TGCAGTGCCGGCATCCGGGGGACTAGCACAGATACGCAGTATTTT.

This clonotype was counted a few times. The genes are TRBV11-1 and TRBJ2-1, with 8 bases matching TRBD1. This CDR3 is built from 14 residues. Germline assignment: CDR1 SGHAT and CDR2 FQDESV (reference sequence). The V segment lost 8 bases and the J segment 8 bases; nucleotides outside the gene matches: 11. The CDR3 protein is CASHPDRGWDEQFF. In nucleotides, the CDR3 is TGTGCCAGCCACCCCGACAGGGGATGGGATGAGCAGTTCTTC.

This clonotype was seen at least ten times. The chain links TRBV28 to TRBJ2-6; tentative D call: TRBD2 (6 bases). The germline CDR1 and CDR2 sequences are MDHEN and SYDVKM. The CDR3 totals 18 residues. With 5 bases removed from V and 1 base from J, the gap between germline ends came to 18 bases. CDR3 in DNA: TGTGCCAGCAGTCGGGGGTATTTGGGGGGATCTGGGGCCAACGTCCTGACTTTC. Translating it yields CASSRGYLGGSGANVLTF.

This clonotype has at least ten counts. The chain couples TRBV5-1 to TRBJ1-1; D call uncertain. V gave up 0 bases and J gave up 7 bases, with 7 bases separating them. There are 12 residues in the CDR3. The germline CDR1 and CDR2 sequences are SGHRS and YFSETQ. The CDR3 region has the DNA TGCGCCAGCAGCTTGGGCACGGTTGAAGCTTTCTTT. It encodes CASSLGTVEAFF.